A single sample gave rise to the 10 T cell receptor beta chains below, sequenced in a study of blood T cell repertoires in COVID-19. The repertoire was sequenced with immunoSEQ multiplex PCR; TCRdb's copy has only in-frame clones and lacks some. The sample carries fewer than 400,000 clones, 85% to 90% recorded once. The specimen was peripheral blood. The receptor set was obtained from a human donor in a cohort sampled during active COVID-19.

The rearrangement joins TRBV7-2 to TRBJ2-7; the D is unclear. The V end lost 3 bases, the J end lost 4 bases, and 10 bases lay between the germline ends. Germline assignment: CDR1 SGHTA and CDR2 FQGNSA. The CDR3 length is 13 residues. CDR3 DNA sequence: TGTGCCAGCAGCTTTCGGATACAGTACGAGCAGTACTTC. It specifies CASSFRIQYEQYF.

V and J are TRBV11-3 and TRBJ2-7, with 12 bases aligning to TRBD2. J lost 1 base, V lost 5 bases, and 3 bases had no gene match. The CDR3 is 15 residues long. The germline V gene encodes CDR1 SGHNT and CDR2 YENEEA. The CDR3 DNA follows: TGTGCCAGCAGCCCCGGGACTAGCGGGTCCTACGAGCAGTACTTC. The encoded protein is CASSPGTSGSYEQYF.

This clone has a count of ten or more. The chain recombines TRBV27 with TRBJ1-2; the D is unclear. Germline V gene data show CDR1 as MNHEY and CDR2 as SMNVEV (reference sequence). The CDR3 consists of 13 residues. Trimming shortened V by 5 bases and J by 4 bases, and 11 bases separated the two germline ends. In DNA, the CDR3 is TGTGCCAGCAGTCCGATAACAAGCTATGGCTACACCTTC. Protein sequence: CASSPITSYGYTF.

The V and J genes are TRBV2 and TRBJ2-2; 8 positions match TRBD1. Looked up from germline, CDR1 is SNHLY and CDR2 is FYNNEI. V shed 0 bases, J shed 1 base, and the junction held 13 bases outside the gene matches. This CDR3 has 20 amino acids. The CDR3 loop is CASSEASTLGRGQNTGELFF. DNA of the CDR3: TGTGCCAGCAGTGAAGCTTCGACTCTGGGCAGGGGGCAGAACACCGGGGAGCTGTTTTTT.

The chain employs TRBV18 and TRBJ1-2; TRBD1 aligns across 7 bases. Germline lookup yields CDR1 KGHSH and CDR2 LQKENI. V shed 3 bases and J 0 bases; nucleotides not matched to a gene: 1. The CDR3 runs 14 residues. The CDR3 sequence: CASSPGQANYGYTF. The CDR3 DNA reads as TGTGCCAGCTCACCTGGACAGGCTAACTATGGCTACACCTTC.

The chain has TRBV6-5 and TRBJ1-2; D is ambiguous. This CDR3 has 14 amino acids. CDR1 is MNHEY, CDR2 SVGAGI, per germline. Trimming shortened V by 0 bases and J by 1 base, and 6 bases separated the two germline ends. CDR3 sequence (DNA): TGTGCCAGCAGTTACTCGGAGATTAACTATGGCTACACCTTC. The encoded protein is CASSYSEINYGYTF.

V usage is TRBV5-1 and J usage is TRBJ2-7; TRBD1 matches at 7 bases. This CDR3 spans 14 amino acids. The germline CDR1 and CDR2 sequences are SGHRS and YFSETQ. The J segment lost 5 bases and the V segment lost 4 bases, leaving 9 bases of the junction unmatched. CDR3 sequence reads: CASSIGGQANEQYF. In DNA form, the CDR3 reads TGCGCCAGCAGCATAGGCGGACAGGCCAACGAGCAGTACTTC.

This clone has only a few counts. The CDR3 here is CASSQEEASAYNEQFF. Here the CDR3 DNA reads TGTGCCAGCAGCCAAGAAGAGGCTAGCGCCTACAATGAGCAGTTCTTC. J is TRBJ2-1 and V is TRBV4-2, with a possible D match to TRBD2 (6 bases). V dropped 0 bases and J dropped 2 bases, with 11 bases sitting between them. CDR1 is LGHNA, CDR2 YNFKEQ, per germline. CDR3 size: 16 residues.

The chain carries TRBV5-1 and TRBJ2-3; D is possibly TRBD2 (5 bases). V was pared by 4 bases and J by 1 base, with 7 bases between. The CDR3 contains 13 residues. Germline values: CDR1 SGHRS, CDR2 YFSETQ. CDR3 nucleotides: TGCGCCAGCAGCCCGGAGGGCACAGATACGCAGTATTTT. It codes for CASSPEGTDTQYF.

The gene calls are TRBV5-4 and TRBJ2-2; 7 bases are shared with TRBD1. Trimming removed 2 bases from V and 5 bases from J; junction bases left unmatched: 9. The CDR3 is 16 amino acids. Germline V CDR1 and CDR2: SGHNT, YYREEE (reference sequence). CDR3 DNA: TGTGCCAGCAGCTTAGGTTCCGACAGGGTAACCGGGGAGCTGTTTTTT. This sequence encodes CASSLGSDRVTGELFF.